The next 8 T cell receptor beta chains were all read from a single sample in a study of blood T cell repertoires in COVID-19. Data came from immunoSEQ multiplex PCR; TCRdb stores just in-frame clones and leaves some out. The sample includes 140,000 to 150,000 clones, approximately 84% seen only once; the top ten take roughly two fifths. The specimen was peripheral blood. The receptor source for this set is a human donor in a cohort sampled during active COVID-19.

This clone was seen only once. The chain combines TRBV6-5 with TRBJ1-1; a possible D gene is TRBD1 (5 bases). Germline V CDR1 and CDR2: MNHEY, SVGAGI. The V and J ends lost 0 bases and 11 bases respectively, with 13 bases between them. The CDR3 loop spans 13 amino acids. Here the CDR3 reads CASSYSGGGTAFF. DNA of the CDR3: TGTGCCAGCAGTTACTCGGGGGGAGGGACGGCTTTCTTT.

The table lists this clone with a count of one. This chain links TRBV7-2 with TRBJ2-1; 10 bases line up with TRBD2. This CDR3 has 15 amino acids. Germline V CDR1 and CDR2: SGHTA, FQGNSA. Unmatched junction bases numbered 6, after V lost 1 base and J lost 9 bases. The CDR3 loop is CASSLVGTSVGEQFF. The CDR3 DNA reads as TGTGCCAGCAGCTTAGTGGGGACTAGCGTAGGTGAGCAGTTCTTC.

The rearrangement links TRBV6-5 to TRBJ2-5; 8 nucleotides line up with TRBD2. Per germline, CDR1 MNHEY and CDR2 SVGAGI. Unmatched junction bases numbered 4, after V lost 5 bases and J lost 2 bases. CDR3 length: 14 residues. CDR3 loop: CASSTVAGQETQYF. CDR3 coding DNA: TGTGCCAGCAGTACGGTAGCGGGGCAAGAGACCCAGTACTTC.

The chain couples TRBV28 to TRBJ2-1, with 8 bases lining up with TRBD2. V lost 7 bases and J lost 10; bases outside the gene matches: 12. CDR1 and CDR2 from the germline V gene are MDHEN and SYDVKM. The CDR3 covers 14 residues. CDR3 DNA: TGTGCCAGCAATGTATCCTACGAGCGGGGGGAGCAGTTCTTC. It yields the protein CASNVSYERGEQFF.

This clone was recorded a few times. CDR3 protein: CASSFQPGSETQYF. CDR3 nucleotides: TGTGCCAGCAGCTTCCAGCCGGGGTCGGAGACCCAGTACTTC. This rearrangement joins TRBV11-2 to TRBJ2-5; weak D call: TRBD2 (5 bases). Trimming left V 3 bases short and J 5 bases short, with 13 bases between. The CDR3 has 14 residues. Germline values: CDR1 SGHAT, CDR2 FQNNGV. The variable domain in full, with the rest retrieved from reference TRBV11-2 and TRBJ2-5, is EAGVAQSPRYKIIEKRQSVAFWCNPISGHATLYWYQQILGQGPKLLIQFQNNGVVDDSQLPKDRFSAERLKGVDSTLKIQPAKLEDSAVYLCASSFQPGSETQYFGPGTRLLVL.

J is TRBJ2-7 and V is TRBV7-9; D may be TRBD1 (6 bases). Trimming stripped 3 bases from V and 6 bases from J, with 9 bases between. The CDR3 totals 12 residues. Germline assignment: CDR1 SEHNR and CDR2 FQNEAQ (reference sequence). The CDR3 nucleotides are TGTGCCAGCAGCTTGGGGGCCTTCGAGCAGTACGTC. Its protein is CASSLGAFEQYV.

The CDR3 DNA reads as TGCAGCGTTGTTGAGATATCCTCCTACGAGCAGTACTTC. Amino acid sequence: CSVVEISSYEQYF. The chain carries TRBV29-1 and TRBJ2-7; D unclear. V lost 4 bases and J lost 0, with 10 bases in between. There are 13 residues in the CDR3. The germline CDR1 and CDR2 sequences are SQVTM and ANQGSEA.

V gene TRBV5-5 combines with J gene TRBJ2-1; 8 nucleotides align to TRBD2. CDR1 and CDR2 (germline): SGHKS, YYEKEE (reference sequence). J lost 4 bases, V lost 3 bases, and 9 bases had no gene match. CDR3 size: 16 residues. The CDR3 DNA is TGTGCCAGCAGCTCCCTTCTAGCGGGTTTTTACAATGAGCAGTTCTTC. It specifies CASSSLLAGFYNEQFF.